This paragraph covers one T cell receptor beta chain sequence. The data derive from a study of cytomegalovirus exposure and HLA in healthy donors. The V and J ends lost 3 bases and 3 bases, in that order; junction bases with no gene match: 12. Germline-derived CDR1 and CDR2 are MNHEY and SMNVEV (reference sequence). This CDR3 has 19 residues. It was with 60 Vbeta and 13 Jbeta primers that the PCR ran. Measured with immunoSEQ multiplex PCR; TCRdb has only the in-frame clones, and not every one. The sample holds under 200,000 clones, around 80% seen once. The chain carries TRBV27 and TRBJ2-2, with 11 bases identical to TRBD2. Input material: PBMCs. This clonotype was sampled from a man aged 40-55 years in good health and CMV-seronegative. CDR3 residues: CASSFSGLAEGRYTGELFF. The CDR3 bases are TGTGCCAGCAGTTTCTCGGGACTAGCGGAGGGAAGGTACACCGGGGAGCTGTTTTTT.